This T cell receptor beta chain is drawn from a study of blood T cell repertoires in COVID-19. Study-level background: Specimens from acute and convalescent COVID-19 originated in the United States, Italy and Spain.

Participants' reported clinical history set cohort assignment. Symptom resolution, clearance, or two negative PCRs marked the recovered donors of Cohort 3. Authors' processing steps: Scientists estimated how many nucleated cells there were by amplifying reference gene primers. TCRdb's copy holds only in-frame clones and misses some; the assay was immunoSEQ multiplex PCR. D and trimming were read from the DNA, whereas the V and J calls and clone size are those reported in that table. The data contain around 280,000 clones, roughly 90% of them singletons. Deletions cut 2 bases from V and 2 bases from J, with 7 bases between. The CDR3 spans 15 residues.

The TCR was taken from a woman in her 40s who had recovered from COVID-19. The specimen sequenced was PBMCs or T cells enriched from blood (not recorded which). This chain links TRBV23-1 with TRBJ1-6; D possibly corresponds to TRBD1 (5 bases). TRBV23-1 is an ORF, with its function uncertain. The CDR3 nucleotides are TGCGCCAGCAGTCAAAGGGGCCCCTATAATTCACCCCTCCACTTT. The encoded protein is CASSQRGPYNSPLHF.